This T cell receptor (beta chain) was sequenced during a study of T-cell memory formation after mild COVID-19. In the study overall: There were largely donor-specific TCR clusters.

TCRdb re-derived calls from the 5' RACE reads in MiXCR, one entry per CDR3 protein. The profile covers about 350,000 distinct CDR3 sequences, with around 15% appearing a single time and about 24% taken by the ten largest. This clonotype came up a few times. The germline V gene encodes CDR1 SGHTA and CDR2 FQGNSA. The length of the CDR3 is 13 residues. Trimming cost V 3 bases and J 8 bases, with 11 bases left between them. The chain has TRBV7-2 and TRBJ2-1; D gene ambiguous. The sequencing input was PBMCs or a T cell subset sorted from them (not recorded which). The source is a man aged 18 to 35 who had mild COVID-19 (a few samples of this study predate the infection). Cell type and time point are not known. The CDR3 sequence: CASSLVESDEQFF. The CDR3 coding sequence is TGTGCCAGCAGCTTGGTGGAGAGCGATGAGCAGTTCTTC.